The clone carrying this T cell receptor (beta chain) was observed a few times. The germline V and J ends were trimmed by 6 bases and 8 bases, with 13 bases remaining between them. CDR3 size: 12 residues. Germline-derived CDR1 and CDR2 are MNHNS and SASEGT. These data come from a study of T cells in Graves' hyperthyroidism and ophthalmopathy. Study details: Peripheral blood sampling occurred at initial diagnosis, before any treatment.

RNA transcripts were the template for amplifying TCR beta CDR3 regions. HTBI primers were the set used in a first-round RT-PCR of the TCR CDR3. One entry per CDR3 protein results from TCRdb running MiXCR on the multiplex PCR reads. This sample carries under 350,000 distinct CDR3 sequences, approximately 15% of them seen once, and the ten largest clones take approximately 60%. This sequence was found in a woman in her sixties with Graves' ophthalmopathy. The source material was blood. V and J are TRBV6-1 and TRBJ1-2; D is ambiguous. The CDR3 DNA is TGTGCCAGCAGACTGACTGCGGGAGGCTACACCTTC. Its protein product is CASRLTAGGYTF.